The rows below give T cell receptor beta chains drawn from one sample of a study of STAT5B mutations in CD4+ large granular lymphocyte leukemia. Clones were sequenced by immunoSEQ multiplex PCR, and TCRdb holds only the in-frame ones, with some missing. This table holds 31,000 or so clones, 85% to 90% found once. The sample was CD4+ T cells from blood buffy coats. These receptors all come from a human donor in good health. Both conserved end residues are part of each CDR3. Fields, in order: V gene, D gene, clone size, J gene, CDR3 protein, CDR3 DNA. D genes are given only for firm matches. The size field is filled for only some rows; it gives once, few, many or a size class.

TRBV7-9	-	-	TRBJ2-7	CASSSGPGGNEQYF	TGTGCCAGCAGCTCCGGACCAGGGGGGAACGAGCAGTACTTC
TRBV10-3	TRBD2	-	TRBJ2-1	CAISEGLAGVDEQFF	TGTGCCATCAGTGAAGGTCTAGCGGGAGTAGATGAGCAGTTCTTC
TRBV11-2	-	few	TRBJ1-1	CASSLDPGKNTEAFF	TGTGCCAGCAGCTTAGATCCGGGGAAGAACACTGAAGCTTTCTTT
TRBV5-1	TRBD2	-	TRBJ2-5	CASSPSGRTSRGETQYF	TGCGCCAGCAGTCCGTCCGGCCGGACTAGCCGGGGGGAGACCCAGTACTTC
TRBV29-1	TRBD2	-	TRBJ2-5	CSVAGLAGGETQYF	TGCAGCGTCGCGGGACTAGCGGGAGGAGAGACCCAGTACTTC
TRBV27	-	-	TRBJ2-6	CASSRASPGANVLTF	TGTGCCAGCAGCCGGGCTTCCCCTGGGGCCAACGTCCTGACTTTC
TRBV27	-	-	TRBJ1-5	CASTLGPFGGNQPQHF	TGTGCCAGCACCCTAGGACCCTTCGGGGGCAATCAGCCCCAGCATTTT
TRBV20-1	-	-	TRBJ2-3	CSARFDTQYF	TGCAGTGCCCGGTTTGATACGCAGTATTTT
TRBV28	-	-	TRBJ2-7	CASSSSHYEQYF	-
TRBV6-5	-	-	TRBJ1-2	CASSYTGGFYGYTF	TGTGCCAGCAGTTACACGGGGGGGTTCTATGGCTACACCTTC
TRBV11-2	TRBD1	-	TRBJ2-7	CASSIDRAYEQYF	TGTGCCAGCAGCATAGACAGGGCCTACGAGCAGTACTTC
TRBV11-3	-	-	TRBJ2-1	CASSSISSYNEQFF	TGTGCCAGCAGCTCTATCAGCTCCTACAATGAGCAGTTCTTC
TRBV5-1	-	-	TRBJ2-2	CASSLFGERTGELFF	TGCGCCAGCAGCTTGTTTGGGGAGAGGACCGGGGAGCTGTTTTTT
TRBV10-3	-	-	TRBJ1-4	CAISESGGTNEKLFF	TGTGCCATCAGTGAGTCCGGCGGTACTAATGAAAAACTGTTTTTT
TRBV29-1	-	few	TRBJ2-7	CSASWDEQYF	TGCAGCGCCTCCTGGGACGAGCAGTACTTC
TRBV7-2	TRBD2	-	TRBJ2-4	CASSLGSGLVTEENIQYF	TGTGCCAGCAGCTTAGGCTCGGGACTAGTAACGGAGGAAAACATTCAGTACTTC
TRBV15	TRBD1	once	TRBJ2-7	CATSRGTGVSEQYF	TGTGCCACCAGCAGAGGGACAGGGGTCTCCGAGCAGTACTTC
TRBV7-3	-	-	TRBJ2-3	CASSLGLVGDTQYF	TGTGCCAGCAGCTTGGGGCTAGTTGGAGATACGCAGTATTTT
TRBV28	-	few	TRBJ1-1	CASSFFRQSPGTEAFF	TGTGCCAGCAGTTTTTTTAGGCAGAGCCCGGGCACTGAAGCTTTCTTT
TRBV18	-	-	TRBJ2-7	CASSPSGSYEQYF	TGTGCCAGCTCACCTAGCGGATCCTACGAGCAGTACTTC
TRBV12-5	-	-	TRBJ2-3	CASGLGQAGTDTQYF	TGTGCTAGTGGTTTGGGGCAGGCCGGCACAGATACGCAGTATTTT
TRBV29-1	-	-	TRBJ1-1	CSVGFNTEAFF	TGCAGCGTTGGATTCAACACTGAAGCTTTCTTT
TRBV28	-	few	TRBJ1-2	CASTPRGGYGYTF	TGTGCCAGCACACCAAGGGGGGGATATGGCTACACCTTC
TRBV10-1	-	-	TRBJ2-2	CASGTPNTGELFF	TGCGCCAGCGGGACCCCCAACACCGGGGAGCTGTTTTTT
TRBV19	TRBD1	few	TRBJ1-5	CASSIDGRGQSNQPQHF	TGTGCCAGTAGTATAGATGGTAGGGGACAGAGCAATCAGCCCCAGCATTTT
TRBV28	TRBD1	-	TRBJ1-2	CATTILRDRGNYTF	TGTGCCACTACTATCCTCCGGGACAGGGGGAACTACACCTTC
TRBV2	-	once	TRBJ1-2	CASTPLAPDNYGYTF	TGTGCCAGCACCCCTTTGGCGCCTGATAACTATGGCTACACCTTC
TRBV9	TRBD2	-	TRBJ2-1	CASSPGLAYNEQFF	TGTGCCAGCAGCCCGGGACTAGCTTACAATGAGCAGTTCTTC
TRBV7-9	-	-	TRBJ2-1	CASSGPRVGTSGEQFF	TGTGCCAGCAGCGGCCCAAGGGTGGGAACATCGGGGGAGCAGTTCTTC
TRBV20-1	-	-	TRBJ2-3	CSASKDAQYF	TGCAGTGCTAGTAAAGATGCGCAGTATTTT
TRBV7-8	-	-	TRBJ1-1	CASSPPRFGGTEAFF	TGTGCCAGCAGCCCCCCGCGGTTTGGAGGCACTGAAGCTTTCTTT
TRBV7-9	-	once	TRBJ2-1	CASSPTQSLEGYKFF	TGTGCCAGCAGCCCGACCCAGAGTCTAGAGGGGTATAAGTTCTTC
TRBV5-1	TRBD2	-	TRBJ2-5	CASSTGTSGLKTQYF	TGCGCCAGCAGCACAGGGACTAGCGGTTTAAAGACCCAGTACTTC
TRBV6-6	TRBD2	once	TRBJ2-1	CASSRTSGTSMKQFF	TGTGCCAGCAGTAGGACTAGCGGGACCTCAATGAAGCAGTTCTTC
TRBV7-8	-	few	TRBJ2-7	CASSPRDGFGYEQYF	TGTGCCAGCAGCCCCAGGGACGGGTTCGGCTACGAGCAGTACTTC
TRBV27	TRBD1	-	TRBJ2-2	CASSLTGATRWTGELFF	TGTGCCAGCAGTCTGACAGGGGCCACTCGGTGGACCGGGGAGCTGTTTTTT
TRBV2	TRBD1	-	TRBJ2-5	CASRARQGQETQYF	TGTGCCAGCAGGGCGCGACAGGGACAAGAGACCCAGTACTTC
TRBV29-1	TRBD2	once	TRBJ2-3	CSVDLSGGPTQYF	TGCAGCGTTGATTTGTCGGGAGGGCCAACGCAGTATTTT
TRBV6-1	-	-	TRBJ2-7	CASNPSGHSYEQYF	TGTGCCAGCAACCCATCAGGTCATTCCTACGAGCAGTACTTC
TRBV9	-	-	TRBJ1-1	CASSVSLPSGRTEAFF	TGTGCCAGCAGCGTATCGTTACCCTCGGGCCGGACTGAAGCTTTCTTT
TRBV5-6	TRBD2	-	TRBJ2-1	CASSLYSGSSYNEQFF	TGTGCCAGCAGCCTCTATAGCGGGAGCTCCTACAATGAGCAGTTCTTC
TRBV9	-	-	TRBJ1-3	CASSVGVSGNTIYF	TGTGCCAGCAGCGTAGGAGTTTCTGGAAACACCATATATTTT